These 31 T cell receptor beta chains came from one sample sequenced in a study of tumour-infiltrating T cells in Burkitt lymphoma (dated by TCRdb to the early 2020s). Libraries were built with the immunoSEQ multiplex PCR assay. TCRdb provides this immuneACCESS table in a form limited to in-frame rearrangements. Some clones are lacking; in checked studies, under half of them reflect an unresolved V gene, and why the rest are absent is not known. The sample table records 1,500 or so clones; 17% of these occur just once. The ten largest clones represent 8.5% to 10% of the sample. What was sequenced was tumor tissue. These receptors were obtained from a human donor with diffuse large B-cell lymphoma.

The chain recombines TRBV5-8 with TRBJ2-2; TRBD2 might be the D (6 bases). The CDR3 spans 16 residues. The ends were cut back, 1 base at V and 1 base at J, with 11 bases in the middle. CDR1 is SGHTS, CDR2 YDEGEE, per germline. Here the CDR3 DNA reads TGTGCCAGCAGCTTGCGCGGGGTTATGAACACCGGGGAGCTGTTTTTT. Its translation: CASSLRGVMNTGELFF.

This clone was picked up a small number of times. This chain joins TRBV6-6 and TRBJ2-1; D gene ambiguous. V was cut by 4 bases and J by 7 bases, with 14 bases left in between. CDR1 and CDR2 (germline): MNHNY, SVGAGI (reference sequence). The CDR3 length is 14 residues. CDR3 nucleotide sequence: TGTGCCAGCAGTTTATCGGCACTTCTAAATGAGCAGTTCTTC. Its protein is CASSLSALLNEQFF.

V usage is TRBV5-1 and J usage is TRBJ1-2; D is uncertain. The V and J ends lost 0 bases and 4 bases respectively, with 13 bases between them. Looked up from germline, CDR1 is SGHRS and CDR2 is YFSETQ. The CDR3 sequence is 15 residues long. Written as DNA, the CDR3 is TGCGCCAGCAGCTTGGCCATGCTTAAGCCCTATGGCTACACCTTC. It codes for CASSLAMLKPYGYTF.

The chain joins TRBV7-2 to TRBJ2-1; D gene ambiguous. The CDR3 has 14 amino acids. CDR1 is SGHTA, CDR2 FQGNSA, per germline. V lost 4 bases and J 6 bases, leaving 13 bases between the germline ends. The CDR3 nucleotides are TGTGCCAGCAGCTGGAGCCGGGCCATCAATGAGCAGTTCTTC. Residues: CASSWSRAINEQFF.

CDR3 amino acids: CSARDSGELFF. The DNA for the CDR3 is TGCAGTGCTAGAGATTCCGGGGAGCTGTTTTTT. The rearrangement uses TRBV20-1 and TRBJ2-2; D unclear. Germline V gene lookup returns CDR1 DFQATT and CDR2 SNEGSKA (reference sequence). The CDR3 consists of 11 residues. The V gene lost 0 bases and the J gene lost 6 bases, with 2 bases spanning the gap.

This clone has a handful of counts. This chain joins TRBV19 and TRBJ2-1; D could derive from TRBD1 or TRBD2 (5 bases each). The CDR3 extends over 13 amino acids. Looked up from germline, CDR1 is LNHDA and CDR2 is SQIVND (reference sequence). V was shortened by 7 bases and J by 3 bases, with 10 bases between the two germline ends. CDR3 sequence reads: CASTGAVYNEQFF. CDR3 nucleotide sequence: TGTGCCAGTACCGGGGCCGTCTACAATGAGCAGTTCTTC. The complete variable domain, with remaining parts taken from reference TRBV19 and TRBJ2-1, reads DGGITQSPKYLFRKEGQNVTLSCEQNLNHDAMYWYRQDPGQGLRLIYYSQIVNDFQKGDIAEGYSVSREKKESFPLTVTSAQKNPTAFYLCASTGAVYNEQFFGPGTRLTVL.

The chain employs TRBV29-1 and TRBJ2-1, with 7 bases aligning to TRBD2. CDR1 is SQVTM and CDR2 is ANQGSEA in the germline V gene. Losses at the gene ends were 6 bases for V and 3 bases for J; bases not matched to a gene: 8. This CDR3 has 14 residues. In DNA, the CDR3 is TGCAGCGTGGGGGGGTCTCTAGGCTACAATGAGCAGTTCTTC. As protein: CSVGGSLGYNEQFF.

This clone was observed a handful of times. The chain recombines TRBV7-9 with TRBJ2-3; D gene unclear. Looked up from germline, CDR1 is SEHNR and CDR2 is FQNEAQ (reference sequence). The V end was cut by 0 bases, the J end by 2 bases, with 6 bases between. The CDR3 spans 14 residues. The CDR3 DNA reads TGTGCCAGCAGCTTAGCCCAGGACACAGATACGCAGTATTTT. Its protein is CASSLAQDTDTQYF.

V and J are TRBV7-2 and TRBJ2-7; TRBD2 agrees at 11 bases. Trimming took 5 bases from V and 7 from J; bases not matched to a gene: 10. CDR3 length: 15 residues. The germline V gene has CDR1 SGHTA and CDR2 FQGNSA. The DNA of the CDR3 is TGTGCCAGCAGCCCTTTAGCGGGGGGGCGTCAAGAGCAGTACTTC. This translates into CASSPLAGGRQEQYF.

The CDR3 nucleotides read TGTGCCAGCAGCCAAGACAGGGCTTTGAACTATGGCTACACCTTC. Translated, it gives CASSQDRALNYGYTF. The V gene is TRBV7-2, the J gene TRBJ1-2; 7 bases agree with TRBD1. Germline V gene sequence: CDR1 SGHTA, CDR2 FQGNSA. This CDR3 is built from 15 residues. V trimming: 5 bases; J trimming: 2 bases; junction bases outside the gene matches: 8.

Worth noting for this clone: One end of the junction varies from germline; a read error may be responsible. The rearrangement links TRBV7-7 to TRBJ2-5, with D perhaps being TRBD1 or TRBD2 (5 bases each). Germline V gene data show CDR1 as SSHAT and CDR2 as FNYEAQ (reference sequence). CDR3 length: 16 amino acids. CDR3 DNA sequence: TGTGCTAGCAGCTTGTCCGGGACCTCCCGGGCGTCGACCCAGTACTTC. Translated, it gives CASSLSGTSRASTQYF.

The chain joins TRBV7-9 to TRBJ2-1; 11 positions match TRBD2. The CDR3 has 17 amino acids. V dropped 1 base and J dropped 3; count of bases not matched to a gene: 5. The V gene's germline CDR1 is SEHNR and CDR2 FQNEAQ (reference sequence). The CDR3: CASSLGLAGGFYNEQFF. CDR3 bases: TGTGCCAGCAGCTTAGGGCTAGCGGGGGGATTCTACAATGAGCAGTTCTTC.

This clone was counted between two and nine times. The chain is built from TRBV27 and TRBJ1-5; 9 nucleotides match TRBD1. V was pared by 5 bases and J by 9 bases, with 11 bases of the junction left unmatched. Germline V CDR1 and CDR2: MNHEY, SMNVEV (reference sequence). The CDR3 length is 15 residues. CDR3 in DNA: TGTGCCAGCAGTCGGACAGGGGCTGCTATTCGGCCCCAGCATTTT. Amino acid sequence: CASSRTGAAIRPQHF.

CDR3 in amino acids: CSVGRPYEQYF. The CDR3 nucleotides are TGCAGCGTTGGGCGGCCCTACGAGCAGTACTTC. The chain employs TRBV29-1 and TRBJ2-7; D unclear. CDR1 and CDR2 from the germline V gene are SQVTM and ANQGSEA. The CDR3 consists of 11 residues. The germline V and J ends were trimmed by 4 bases and 2 bases, with 6 bases remaining between them.

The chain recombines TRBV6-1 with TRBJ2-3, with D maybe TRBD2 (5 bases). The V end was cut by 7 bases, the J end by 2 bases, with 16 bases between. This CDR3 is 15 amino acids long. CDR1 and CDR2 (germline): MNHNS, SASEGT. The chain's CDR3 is CASKLGRAITDTQYF. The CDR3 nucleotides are TGTGCCAGCAAGCTAGGGCGGGCCATCACAGATACGCAGTATTTT.

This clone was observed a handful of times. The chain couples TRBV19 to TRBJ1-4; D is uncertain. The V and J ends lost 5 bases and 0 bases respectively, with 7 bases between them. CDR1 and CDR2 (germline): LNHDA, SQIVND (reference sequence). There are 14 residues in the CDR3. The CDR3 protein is CASSSAATNEKLFF. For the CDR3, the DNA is TGTGCCAGTAGTTCAGCAGCAACTAATGAAAAACTGTTTTTT.

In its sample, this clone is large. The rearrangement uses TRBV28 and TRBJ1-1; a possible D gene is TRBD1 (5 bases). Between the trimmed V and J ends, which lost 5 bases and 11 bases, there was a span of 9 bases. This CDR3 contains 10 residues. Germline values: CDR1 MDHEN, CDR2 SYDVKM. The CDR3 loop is CASSLREAFF. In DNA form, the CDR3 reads TGTGCCAGCAGTCTCAGGGAGGCTTTCTTT.

The CDR3 loop is CASSALGGGGAGNEQFF. The CDR3 region has the DNA TGTGCCAGCAGCGCCCTCGGGGGCGGGGGGGCCGGGAATGAGCAGTTCTTC. The chain employs TRBV9 and TRBJ2-1, with TRBD2 identical over 9 bases. The germline gives CDR1 SGDLS, CDR2 YYNGEE. The CDR3 totals 17 residues. After removal of 3 bases from V and 7 bases from J, the junction contained 14 bases not matched to a gene.

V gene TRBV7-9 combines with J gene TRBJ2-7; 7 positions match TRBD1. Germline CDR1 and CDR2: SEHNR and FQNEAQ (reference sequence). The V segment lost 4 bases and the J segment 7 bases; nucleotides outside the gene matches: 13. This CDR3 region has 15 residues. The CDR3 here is CASSSLLTGLEEQYF. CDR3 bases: TGTGCCAGCAGCTCCCTCCTGACAGGGCTGGAGGAGCAGTACTTC.

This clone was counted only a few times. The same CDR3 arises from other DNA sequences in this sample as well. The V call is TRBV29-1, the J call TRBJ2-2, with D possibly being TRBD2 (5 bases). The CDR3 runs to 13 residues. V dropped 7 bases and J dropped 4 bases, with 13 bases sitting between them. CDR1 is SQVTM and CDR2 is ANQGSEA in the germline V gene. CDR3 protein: CSAGGILTGELFF. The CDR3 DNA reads TGCAGCGCTGGAGGAATACTCACCGGGGAGCTGTTTTTT.

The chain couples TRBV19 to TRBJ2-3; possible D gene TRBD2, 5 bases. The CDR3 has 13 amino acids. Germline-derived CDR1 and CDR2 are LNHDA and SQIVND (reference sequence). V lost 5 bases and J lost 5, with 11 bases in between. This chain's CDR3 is CASSPSGKDTQYF. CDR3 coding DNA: TGTGCCAGTAGTCCGTCGGGGAAAGATACGCAGTATTTT.

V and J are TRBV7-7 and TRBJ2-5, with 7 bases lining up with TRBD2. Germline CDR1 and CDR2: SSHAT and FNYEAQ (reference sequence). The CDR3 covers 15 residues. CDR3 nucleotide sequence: TGTGTTAGCAGCTTAGCGGCGGGAGAGCAAGAGACCCAGTACTTC. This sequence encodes CVSSLAAGEQETQYF.

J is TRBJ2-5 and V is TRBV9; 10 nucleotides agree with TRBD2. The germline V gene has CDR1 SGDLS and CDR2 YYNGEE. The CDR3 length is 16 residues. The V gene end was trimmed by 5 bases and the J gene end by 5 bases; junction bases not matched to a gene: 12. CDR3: CASSPLAGGARETQYF. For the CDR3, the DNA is TGTGCCAGCAGTCCCTTAGCGGGGGGAGCCCGGGAGACCCAGTACTTC. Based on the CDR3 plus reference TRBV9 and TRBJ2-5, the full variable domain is DSGVTQTPKHLITATGQRVTLRCSPRSGDLSVYWYQQSLDQGLQFLIQYYNGEERAKGNILERFSAQQFPDLHSELNLSSLELGDSALYFCASSPLAGGARETQYFGPGTRLLVL.

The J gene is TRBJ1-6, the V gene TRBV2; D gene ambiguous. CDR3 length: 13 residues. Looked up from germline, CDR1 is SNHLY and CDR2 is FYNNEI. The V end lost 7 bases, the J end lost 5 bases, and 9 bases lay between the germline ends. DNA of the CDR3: TGTGCCAGCAAAGGGCAGAATAATTCACCCCTCCACTTT. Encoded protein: CASKGQNNSPLHF.

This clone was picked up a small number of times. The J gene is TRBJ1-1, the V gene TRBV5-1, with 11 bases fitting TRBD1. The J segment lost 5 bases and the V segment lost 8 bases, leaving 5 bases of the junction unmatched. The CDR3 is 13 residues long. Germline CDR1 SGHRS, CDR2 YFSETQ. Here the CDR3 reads CASGQGARTEAFF. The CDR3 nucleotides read TGCGCCAGTGGACAGGGGGCGCGAACTGAAGCTTTCTTT.

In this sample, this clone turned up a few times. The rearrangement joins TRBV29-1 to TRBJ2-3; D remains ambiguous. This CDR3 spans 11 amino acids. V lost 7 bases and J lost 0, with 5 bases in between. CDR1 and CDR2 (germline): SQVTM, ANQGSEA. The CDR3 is CSAGSTDTQYF. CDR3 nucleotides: TGCAGCGCTGGGAGCACAGATACGCAGTATTTT.

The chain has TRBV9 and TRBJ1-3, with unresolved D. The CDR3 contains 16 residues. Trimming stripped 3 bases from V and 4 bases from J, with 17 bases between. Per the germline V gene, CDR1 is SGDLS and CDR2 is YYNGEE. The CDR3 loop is CASSADLRRHGNTIYF. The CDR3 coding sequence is TGTGCCAGCAGCGCTGACCTTAGAAGACACGGAAACACCATATATTTT.

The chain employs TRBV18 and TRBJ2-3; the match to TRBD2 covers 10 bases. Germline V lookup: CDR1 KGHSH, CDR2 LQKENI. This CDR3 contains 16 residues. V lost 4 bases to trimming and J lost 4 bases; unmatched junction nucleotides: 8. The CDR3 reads CASSLGTSALADTQYF. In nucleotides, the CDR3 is TGTGCCAGCTCACTTGGGACTAGCGCTCTCGCAGATACGCAGTATTTT.

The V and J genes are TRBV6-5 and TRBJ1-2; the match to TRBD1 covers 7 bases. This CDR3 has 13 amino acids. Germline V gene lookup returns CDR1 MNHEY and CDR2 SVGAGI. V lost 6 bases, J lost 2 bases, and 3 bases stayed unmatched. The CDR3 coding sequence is TGTGCCAGCAGACGGGACAGCAACTATGGCTACACCTTC. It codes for CASRRDSNYGYTF.

CDR3 DNA: TGCAGCCACGGGGGGGCCCAAGAGACCCAGTACTTC. Protein sequence: CSHGGAQETQYF. This chain connects TRBV29-1 to TRBJ2-5; 8 bases are a match to TRBD2. Trimming cost V 8 bases and J 1 base; bases outside gene matches: 3. Looked up from germline, CDR1 is SQVTM and CDR2 is ANQGSEA. The CDR3 has 12 residues.

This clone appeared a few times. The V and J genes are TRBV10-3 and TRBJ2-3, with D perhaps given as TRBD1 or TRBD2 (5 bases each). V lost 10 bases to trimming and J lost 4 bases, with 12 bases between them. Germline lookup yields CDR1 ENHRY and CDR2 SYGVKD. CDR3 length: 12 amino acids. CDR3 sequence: CASRWDADTQYF. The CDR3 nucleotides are TGTGCCAGCCGTTGGGACGCAGATACGCAGTATTTT.